This T cell receptor (beta chain) was documented in a study of CD8 T cells in Susac syndrome. Across the study: Each patient with Susac syndrome, at the time of blood draw, was therapy-naive, on corticosteroids, or on intravenous immunoglobulin alone.

Random-hexamer reverse transcription was applied to roughly 0.5 to 1 ug RNA. TCRdb re-called the immunoSEQ multiplex PCR reads with MiXCR, one entry per CDR3 protein. The table lists under 200,000 distinct CDR3 sequences, roughly 94% of them singletons. V trimming: 3 bases; J trimming: 6 bases; junction bases outside the gene matches: 11. CDR1 and CDR2 from the germline V gene are DFQATT and SNEGSKA (reference sequence). CDR3 size: 15 residues. Sample: CD8+ T cells from PBMCs. This clonotype originated in a human donor with Susac syndrome. V is TRBV20-1 and J is TRBJ2-1, with 7 bases aligning to TRBD2. The DNA of the CDR3 is TGCAGTGCTAGGGGAGGGGACGGGCTTGGCAATGAGCAGTTCTTC. Translated, it gives CSARGGDGLGNEQFF.